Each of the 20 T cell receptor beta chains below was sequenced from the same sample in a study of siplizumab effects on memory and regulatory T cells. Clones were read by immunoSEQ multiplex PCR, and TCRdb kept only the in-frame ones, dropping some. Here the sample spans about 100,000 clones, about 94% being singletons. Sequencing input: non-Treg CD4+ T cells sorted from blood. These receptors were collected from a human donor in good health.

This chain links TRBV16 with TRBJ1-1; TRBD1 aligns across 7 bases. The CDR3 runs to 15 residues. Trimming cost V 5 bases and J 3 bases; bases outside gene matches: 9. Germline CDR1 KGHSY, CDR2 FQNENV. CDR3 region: CASSKWQGVHTEAFF. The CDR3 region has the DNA TGTGCCAGCAGCAAATGGCAGGGGGTGCACACTGAAGCTTTCTTT.

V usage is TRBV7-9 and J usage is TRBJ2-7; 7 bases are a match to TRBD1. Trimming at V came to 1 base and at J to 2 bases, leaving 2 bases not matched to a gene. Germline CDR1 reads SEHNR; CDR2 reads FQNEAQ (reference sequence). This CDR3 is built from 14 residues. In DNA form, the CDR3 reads TGTGCCAGCAGCTTAGGACAGGGAACCTACGAGCAGTACTTC. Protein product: CASSLGQGTYEQYF.

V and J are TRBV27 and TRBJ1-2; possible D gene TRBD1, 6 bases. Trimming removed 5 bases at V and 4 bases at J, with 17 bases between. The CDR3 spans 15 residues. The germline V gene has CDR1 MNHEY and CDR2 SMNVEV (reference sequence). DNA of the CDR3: TGTGCCAGCAGTGACCAGGGGCGAGGAACCTATGGCTACACCTTC. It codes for CASSDQGRGTYGYTF.

The DNA for the CDR3 is TGTGCCAGTAGTGTCGTTTCCCGCAGGGTGTACGGCTACACCTTC. Amino acid sequence: CASSVVSRRVYGYTF. This chain uses TRBV19 with TRBJ1-2; possible D gene TRBD1, 5 bases. CDR1 is LNHDA and CDR2 is SQIVND in the germline V gene (reference sequence). The V and J ends lost 5 bases and 8 bases respectively, with 21 bases between them. CDR3 size: 15 residues.

The CDR3 DNA follows: TGTGCCAGCAGCTGGGGACTAGTCAGCACAGATACGCAGTATTTT. It translates to CASSWGLVSTDTQYF. This chain links TRBV5-4 with TRBJ2-3; 8 bases agree with TRBD2. J gave up 0 bases and V 3 bases, and 3 bases lay outside the gene matches. The CDR3 has 15 residues. Germline CDR1 reads SGHNT; CDR2 reads YYREEE (reference sequence).

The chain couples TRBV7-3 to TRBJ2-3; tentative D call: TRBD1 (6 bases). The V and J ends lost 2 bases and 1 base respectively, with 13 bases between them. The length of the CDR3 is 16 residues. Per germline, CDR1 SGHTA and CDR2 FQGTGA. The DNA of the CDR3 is TGTGCCAGCAGCTTACGAGTCAGGGGTGGCACAGATACGCAGTATTTT. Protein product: CASSLRVRGGTDTQYF.

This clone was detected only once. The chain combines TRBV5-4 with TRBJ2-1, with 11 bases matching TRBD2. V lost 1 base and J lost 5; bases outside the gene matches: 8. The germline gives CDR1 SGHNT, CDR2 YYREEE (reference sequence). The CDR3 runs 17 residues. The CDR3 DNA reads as TGTGCCAGCAGCTTGCCTGTTGGGACTAGCGGAAACAATGAGCAGTTCTTC. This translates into CASSLPVGTSGNNEQFF. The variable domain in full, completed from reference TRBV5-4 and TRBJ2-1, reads ETGVTQSPTHLIKTRGQQVTLRCSSQSGHNTVSWYQQALGQGPQFIFQYYREEENGRGNFPPRFSGLQFPNYSSELNVNALELDDSALYLCASSLPVGTSGNNEQFFGPGTRLTVL.

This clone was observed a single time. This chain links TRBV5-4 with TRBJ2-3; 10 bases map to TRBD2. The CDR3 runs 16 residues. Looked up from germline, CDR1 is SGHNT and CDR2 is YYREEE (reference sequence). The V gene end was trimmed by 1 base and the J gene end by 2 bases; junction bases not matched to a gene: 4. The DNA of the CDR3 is TGTGCCAGCAGCTTGAGGACTAGCGGATTCACAGATACGCAGTATTTT. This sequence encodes CASSLRTSGFTDTQYF.

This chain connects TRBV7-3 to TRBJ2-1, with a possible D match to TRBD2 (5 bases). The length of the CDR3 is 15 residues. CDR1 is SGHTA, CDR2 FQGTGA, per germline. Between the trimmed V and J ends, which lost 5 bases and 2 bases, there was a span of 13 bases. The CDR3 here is CASSLSVGTYNEQFF. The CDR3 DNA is TGTGCCAGCAGCCTTAGCGTGGGGACCTACAATGAGCAGTTCTTC.

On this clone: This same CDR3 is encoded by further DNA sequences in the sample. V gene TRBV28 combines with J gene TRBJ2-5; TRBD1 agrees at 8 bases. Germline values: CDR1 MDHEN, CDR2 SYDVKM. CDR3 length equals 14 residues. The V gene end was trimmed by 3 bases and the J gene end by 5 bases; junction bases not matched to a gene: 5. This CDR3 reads CASSFGRGRETQYF. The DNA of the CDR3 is TGTGCCAGCAGTTTTGGCAGGGGGCGGGAGACCCAGTACTTC.

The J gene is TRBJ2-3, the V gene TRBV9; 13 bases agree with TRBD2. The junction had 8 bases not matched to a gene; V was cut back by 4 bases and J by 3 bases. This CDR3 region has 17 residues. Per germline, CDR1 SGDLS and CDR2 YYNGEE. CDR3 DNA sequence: TGTGCCAGCAGCTATCTCGGACTAGCGGGAGTAACAGATACGCAGTATTTT. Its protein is CASSYLGLAGVTDTQYF.

For the CDR3, the DNA is TGTGCCAGCAGCTTCGGGGGGTTCGGCGAAAAACTGTTTTTT. Translated, it gives CASSFGGFGEKLFF. The V gene is TRBV7-9, the J gene TRBJ1-4; a possible D gene is TRBD1 (5 bases). The CDR3 has 14 amino acids. V was cut by 3 bases and J by 8 bases, with 13 bases left in between. The germline CDR1 and CDR2 sequences are SEHNR and FQNEAQ (reference sequence).

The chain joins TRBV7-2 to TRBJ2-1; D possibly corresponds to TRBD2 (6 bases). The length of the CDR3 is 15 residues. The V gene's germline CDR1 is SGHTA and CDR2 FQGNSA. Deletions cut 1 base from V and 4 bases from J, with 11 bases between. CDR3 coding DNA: TGTGCCAGCAGCTTAGAGGTTGGACTATACAATGAGCAGTTCTTC. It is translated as CASSLEVGLYNEQFF.

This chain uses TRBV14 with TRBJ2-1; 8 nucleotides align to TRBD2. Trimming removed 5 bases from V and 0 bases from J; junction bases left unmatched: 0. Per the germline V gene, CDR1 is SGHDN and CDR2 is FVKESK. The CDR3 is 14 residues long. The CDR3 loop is CASSGTSSYNEQFF. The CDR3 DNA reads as TGTGCCAGCAGCGGGACTAGCTCCTACAATGAGCAGTTCTTC.

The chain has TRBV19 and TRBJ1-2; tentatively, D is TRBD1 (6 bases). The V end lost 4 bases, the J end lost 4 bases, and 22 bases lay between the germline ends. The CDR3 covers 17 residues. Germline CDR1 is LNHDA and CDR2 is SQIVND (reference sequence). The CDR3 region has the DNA TGTGCCAGTAGTACCCTACAACAGGGTATCAAGGGCTATGGCTACACCTTC. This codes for CASSTLQQGIKGYGYTF.

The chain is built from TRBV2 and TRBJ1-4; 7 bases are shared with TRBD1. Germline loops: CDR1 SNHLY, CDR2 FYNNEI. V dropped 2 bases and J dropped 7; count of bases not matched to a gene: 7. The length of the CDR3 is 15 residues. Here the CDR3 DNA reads TGTGCCAGCAGTGAACTGGGACAGCCTGGTGAAAAACTGTTTTTT. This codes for CASSELGQPGEKLFF.

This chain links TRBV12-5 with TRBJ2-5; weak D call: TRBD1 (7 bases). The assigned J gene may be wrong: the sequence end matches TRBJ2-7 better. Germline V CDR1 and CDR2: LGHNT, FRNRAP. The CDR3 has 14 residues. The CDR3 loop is CASGPGDRPYEQYF. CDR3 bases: TGTGCTAGTGGACCGGGGGACAGACCCTACGAGCAGTACTTC.

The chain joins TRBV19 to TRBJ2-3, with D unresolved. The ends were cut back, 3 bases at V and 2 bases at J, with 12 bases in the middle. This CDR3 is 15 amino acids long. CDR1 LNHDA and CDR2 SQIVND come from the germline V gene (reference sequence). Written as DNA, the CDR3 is TGTGCCAGTAGTATGAAGGCGGTAAACACAGATACGCAGTATTTT. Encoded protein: CASSMKAVNTDTQYF.

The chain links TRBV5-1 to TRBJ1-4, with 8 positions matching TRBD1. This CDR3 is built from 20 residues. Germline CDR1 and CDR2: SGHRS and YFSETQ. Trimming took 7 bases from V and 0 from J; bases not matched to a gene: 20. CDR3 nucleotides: TGCGCCAGCCCCGGACAGGGCCTTATTAACATTTCTTCAACTAATGAAAAACTGTTTTTT. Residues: CASPGQGLINISSTNEKLFF.

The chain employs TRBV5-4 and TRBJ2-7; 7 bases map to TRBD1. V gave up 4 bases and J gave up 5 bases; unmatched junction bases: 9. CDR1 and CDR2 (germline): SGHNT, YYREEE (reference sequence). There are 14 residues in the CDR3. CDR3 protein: CASSVQGMGDEQYF. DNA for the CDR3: TGTGCCAGCAGCGTACAGGGGATGGGCGACGAGCAGTACTTC.